This record looks at one T cell receptor (beta chain) sequence and its context. The data are from a study of blood T cell repertoires in COVID-19. Overall study context: The study drew acute and convalescent COVID-19 samples from the United States, Italy and Spain. T cells, B-cell-depleted T cells, or PBMCs supplied cDNA or gDNA.

In the authors' methods: Amplification with reference gene primers provided the estimates of nucleated cell counts. The repertoire was sequenced with immunoSEQ multiplex PCR; TCRdb's copy has only in-frame clones and lacks some. The V and J calls and clone size are taken from that table; D and trimming were inferred from the DNA. The data show roughly 250,000 clones, around 89% seen once. The TCR was taken from a young man with acute or convalescent COVID-19. Sequences were obtained from peripheral blood.

The CDR3: CSVVIGRAKNIQYF. The CDR3 region has the DNA TGCAGCGTTGTTATCGGCAGGGCCAAAAACATTCAGTACTTC. The V call is TRBV29-1, the J call TRBJ2-4; D gene uncertain. V dropped 4 bases and J dropped 1 base, with 11 bases sitting between them. Germline V gene data show CDR1 as SQVTM and CDR2 as ANQGSEA. The CDR3 length is 14 residues.